These 31 T cell receptor beta chains share one sample of origin, sequenced in a study of tumor and adjacent non-tumor tissue in lung cancer (dated by TCRdb to 2016 to 2018). Bulk unsorted tissue served as the source for RNA extraction, and RNA quality was assessed using a NanoDrop ND-1000 and an Agilent 2100. The library was prepared using multiplex PCR. TCRdb shows the sequencer as Illumina HiSeq 2500. Following protocols modified from ARM-PCR, the researchers constructed TCRbeta libraries through three rounds of nested PCR with primers (Table S4). TCRdb reprocessed the public reads (quality trimming at Q25 with fastp, clone calling with MiXCR) and kept in-frame beta chains. All rows with the same CDR3 protein become a single entry with the most common DNA and genes. Here the sample has some 120,000 distinct CDR3 sequences; around three fifths occur a single time. The ten largest account for over 10% of the sample.

Sequenced material: lung tumor tissue. Receptors originate from a man aged 25 to 40 with non-small cell lung cancer.

This clonotype was seen ten or more times. The chain joins TRBV12-3 or TRBV12-4 to TRBJ2-1; 9 nucleotides agree with TRBD2. The J segment lost 8 bases and the V segment lost 3 bases, leaving 5 bases of the junction unmatched. The CDR3 extends over 14 amino acids. The CDR3 protein is CASSLVGGRDEQFF. The CDR3 region has the DNA TGTGCCAGCAGTTTGGTAGGCGGGAGGGATGAGCAGTTCTTC.

Regarding this clonotype: The junction and the germline gene differ at one end; a read error may be behind it. The genes are TRBV4-3 and TRBJ2-5; TRBD2 might be the D (5 bases). The CDR3 extends over 14 amino acids. Germline CDR1 and CDR2: LGHNA and YSLEER. The CDR3: CASSPGWMEETHYF. CDR3 nucleotide sequence: TGCGCCAGCAGCCCGGGGTGGATGGAGGAGACCCACTACTTC.

Remarks on this clonotype: It may be a read error: a sequence one base away is much more abundant. This chain links TRBV6-5 with TRBJ2-1; D ambiguous. Germline V gene lookup returns CDR1 MNHEY and CDR2 SVGAGI. The CDR3 sequence is 16 residues long. The V end was cut by 5 bases, the J end by 0 bases, with 14 bases between. CDR3 residues: CASSATIPSSYNEQFF. The CDR3 nucleotides read TGTGCCAGCAGTGCTACCATACCGAGCTCCTACAATGAGCAGTTCTTC.

Note on this clonotype: A much larger clone lies one base from this, so it may be a read error. The gene calls are TRBV12-3 or TRBV12-4 and TRBJ1-5, with TRBD1 as a possible D gene (6 bases). Trimming took off 7 bases at V and 3 bases at J, with 13 bases between the two ends. The CDR3 has 14 amino acids. CDR3 in amino acids: CASILTGPNQPQHF. DNA of the CDR3: TGTGCCAGCATCCTGACAGGCCCCAATCAGCCCCAGCATTTT.

This clonotype is medium-sized within its sample. The gene calls are TRBV20-1 and TRBJ2-3; D is ambiguous. The germline V gene has CDR1 DFQATT and CDR2 SNEGSKA (reference sequence). The V gene lost 6 bases and the J gene lost 0 bases, with 7 bases spanning the gap. This CDR3 is built from 12 residues. CDR3 loop: CSAPPSTDTQYF. In nucleotides, the CDR3 is TGCAGTGCCCCCCCTAGCACAGATACGCAGTATTTT.

As to this clonotype: A much larger clonotype is one base distant, so this may be a read error. This chain joins TRBV6-1 and TRBJ2-3; the match to TRBD2 covers 10 bases. This CDR3 is built from 15 residues. V lost 4 bases and J lost 4; bases outside the gene matches: 5. Germline V gives CDR1 MNHNS, CDR2 SASEGT. CDR3 region: CASSGSSGGSDTQYF. CDR3 sequence (DNA): TGTGCCAGCAGTGGGAGTAGCGGGGGGTCAGATACGCAGTATTTT.

Of note for this clonotype: Being one base from a much bigger clone, this may be a read error. DNA for the CDR3: TGCAGTGCTCGCCGGGTCAGGGCGTACAATGAGCAGTTCTTC. As protein: CSARRVRAYNEQFF. The chain joins TRBV20-1 to TRBJ2-1; possible D gene TRBD1, 5 bases. Trimming pared 5 bases from V and 4 bases from J, leaving 15 bases between. This CDR3 comprises 14 residues. CDR1 is DFQATT and CDR2 is SNEGSKA in the germline V gene (reference sequence).

This clonotype was observed a handful of times. The gene calls are TRBV30 and TRBJ2-7, with 8 bases matching TRBD2. Germline lookup yields CDR1 GTSNPN and CDR2 SVGIG (reference sequence). This CDR3 comprises 15 residues. Trimming at V came to 2 bases and at J to 7 bases, leaving 13 bases not matched to a gene. CDR3 coding DNA: TGTGCCTGGAGTCCCACCGGGACTAGGTTAAGGGAGCAGTACTTC. Translation: CAWSPTGTRLREQYF.

This clonotype is a singleton in its sample. The J gene is TRBJ2-7, the V gene TRBV5-6; maybe TRBD2 (5 bases). Germline V gives CDR1 SGHDT, CDR2 YYEEEE. The CDR3 loop spans 13 amino acids. V lost 10 bases and J lost 0, with 14 bases in between. CDR3: CASTCGHSYEQYF. The CDR3 nucleotides read TGTGCCTCAACTTGCGGGCACTCCTACGAGCAGTACTTC.

J is TRBJ1-6 and V is TRBV11-3; the D is unclear. CDR1 is SGHNT, CDR2 YENEEA, per germline. The CDR3 covers 15 residues. This CDR3 reads CVNSLNILYNSPLHF. CDR3 nucleotide sequence: TGTGTCAACAGCTTAAACATCCTATATAATTCACCCCTCCACTTT.

On this clonotype: A read error may be the cause here, since a much bigger clone is one base away. This chain joins TRBV4-2 and TRBJ2-3; D not certain. Germline CDR1 is LGHNA and CDR2 is YNFKEQ. The CDR3 contains 16 residues. CDR3 sequence (DNA): TGTGCCAGCAGCCAAGAAGCGACTTTAAACACAGATAGGCAGTATTTT. Its translation is CASSQEATLNTDRQYF.

The sample holds many counts of this clonotype. This chain uses TRBV20-1 with TRBJ1-1, with D unresolved. Germline CDR1 reads DFQATT; CDR2 reads SNEGSKA (reference sequence). Trimming shortened V by 3 bases and J by 3 bases, and 8 bases separated the two germline ends. The CDR3 runs to 12 residues. As DNA, the CDR3 is TGCAGTGCTAGTCGGACCGACACTGAAGCTTTCTTT. Translated: CSASRTDTEAFF.

The sample holds a few counts of this clonotype. The chain combines TRBV11-2 with TRBJ1-1, with 9 bases identical to TRBD1. V dropped 5 bases and J dropped 6; count of bases not matched to a gene: 10. The V gene's germline CDR1 is SGHAT and CDR2 FQNNGV. This CDR3 has 15 amino acids. The CDR3 region has the DNA TGTGCCAGCAGCGCCCGACAGGGGGTGGACGCTGAAGCTTTCTTT. Translation gives CASSARQGVDAEAFF.

Concerning this clonotype: A much larger clone differs from this one at a single base, so this may be a read error. The chain combines TRBV12-3 or TRBV12-4 with TRBJ1-5, with a possible D match to TRBD1 (6 bases). Trimming removed 9 bases at V and 0 bases at J, with 12 bases between. The CDR3 consists of 14 residues. The CDR3 coding sequence is TGTGCCAGAAGCCGACAGGTTAGCAATCAGCCCCAGCATTTT. This sequence encodes CARSRQVSNQPQHF.

This clonotype was recorded at least ten times. The chain has TRBV5-5 and TRBJ2-2, with 7 positions matching TRBD1. Trimming cost V 4 bases and J 0 bases; bases outside gene matches: 6. CDR1 and CDR2 from the germline V gene are SGHKS and YYEKEE (reference sequence). There are 16 residues in the CDR3. The chain's CDR3 is CASSTRQGANTGELFF. The CDR3 bases are TGTGCCAGCAGCACCAGACAGGGCGCGAACACCGGGGAGCTGTTTTTT.

Comments on this clonotype: An end of the junction does not agree with germline; a read error may underlie this. The rearrangement uses TRBV11-2 and TRBJ2-1; 7 bases fit TRBD2. The CDR3 length is 16 residues. Germline assignment: CDR1 SGHAT and CDR2 FQNNGV. CDR3 nucleotide sequence: TGTGTCAGCAAACCCTTCGGGGGGAGCTCCTACAATAAGCAGTTCTTC. It yields the protein CVSKPFGGSSYNKQFF.

This clonotype showed up just once. The rearrangement links TRBV20-1 to TRBJ2-1, with 7 bases fitting TRBD2. J lost 7 bases, V lost 1 base, and 7 bases had no gene match. This CDR3 is 14 amino acids long. Germline V gene sequence: CDR1 DFQATT, CDR2 SNEGSKA (reference sequence). The CDR3 reads CSARGTRHQNEQFF. In DNA, the CDR3 is TGCAGTGCTAGAGGGACTAGGCACCAAAATGAGCAGTTCTTC.

For this clonotype: The conserved closing phenylalanine or tryptophan is absent in this CDR3, likely reflecting a read error. The chain employs TRBV13 and TRBJ2-3; D is possibly TRBD2 (6 bases). V lost 5 bases and J 2 bases, leaving 11 bases between the germline ends. Per germline, CDR1 PRHDT and CDR2 FYEKMQ (reference sequence). This CDR3 is built from 14 residues. The CDR3 DNA reads as TGTGCCAGCAGCCCCTGGACTAACACAGATACGCAGTATTCT. Translation: CASSPWTNTDTQYS.

About this clonotype: A read error may be the cause here, since a much bigger clone is one base away. The rearrangement uses TRBV6-5 and TRBJ1-1, with D possibly being TRBD1 (6 bases). Germline CDR1 and CDR2: MNHEY and SVGAGI. The CDR3 sequence is 13 residues long. CDR3 DNA sequence: TGTGCCAGCAGTTACGCAGGGGAAACTGAAGCTTTATTT. Residues: CASSYAGETEALF.

About this clonotype: Because the CDR3's place on the DNA is in doubt, the DNA is left out and the CDR3 is given as listed by TCRdb. The V and J genes are TRBV29-1 and TRBJ2-7; the listed D gene, TRBD1, was not tested against the DNA. Both ends counted, the CDR3 spans 14 residues. Germline V gene sequence: CDR1 SQVTM, CDR2 ANQGSEA. CDR3 region: CSVARGSKSYEHYF.

About this clonotype itself: One base away lies a much larger clone, so this may be a sequencing read error. V gene TRBV6-2 or TRBV6-3 combines with J gene TRBJ2-7; tentatively, D is TRBD2 (6 bases). The CDR3 contains 16 residues. Germline values: CDR1 MNHEY, CDR2 SVGEGT. CDR3 residues: CASNTERGATTYKQYF. DNA for the CDR3: TGTGCCAGCAATACCGAACGCGGGGCAACGACCTACAAGCAGTACTTC.

Worth noting for this clonotype: A much larger clone lies one base from this, so it may be a read error. V is TRBV6-5 and J is TRBJ2-1; TRBD1 might be the D (5 bases). The germline V gene encodes CDR1 MNHEY and CDR2 SVGAGI. The CDR3 spans 15 residues. The V gene lost 7 bases and the J gene lost 5 bases, with 18 bases spanning the gap. The CDR3 nucleotides read TGTGCCAGCACTTCCCTTTTCATGGACAACAATGAGCAGTTCTTC. Translating gives CASTSLFMDNNEQFF.

In this sample, this clonotype turned up a few times. This may stem from a read error, because a much larger clone lies one nucleotide away. CDR3: CSAAGDGYSYQPQHF. The CDR3 nucleotides are TGCAGTGCTGCAGGGGACGGATATAGCTATCAGCCCCAGCATTTT. The rearrangement links TRBV20-1 to TRBJ1-5; D perhaps matches TRBD1 (6 bases). This CDR3 has 15 amino acids. Germline loops: CDR1 DFQATT, CDR2 SNEGSKA (reference sequence).

As regards this clonotype: The conserved closing phenylalanine or tryptophan is absent in this CDR3, likely reflecting a read error. The CDR3 region has the DNA TGCAATGCTAGTAGGGGACCTAAAGCTTTCTCT. Translation: CNASRGPKAFS. The rearrangement joins TRBV20-1 to TRBJ1-1; D perhaps matches TRBD1 (5 bases). The CDR3 consists of 11 residues. The germline V gene encodes CDR1 DFQATT and CDR2 SNEGSKA (reference sequence).

With regard to this clonotype: This likely comes from a read error, as the CDR3 has no conserved phenylalanine or tryptophan at its end. The rearrangement links TRBV20-1 to TRBJ2-1; D is possibly TRBD1 or TRBD2 (5 bases each). The V end lost 6 bases, the J end lost 7 bases, and 13 bases lay between the germline ends. Per the germline V gene, CDR1 is DFQATT and CDR2 is SNEGSKA (reference sequence). This CDR3 has 12 amino acids. The CDR3 loop reads CSAGEGLNEQFL. CDR3 DNA sequence: TGCAGTGCGGGGGAAGGCCTTAATGAGCAGTTCCTC.

This clonotype was seen many times. The rearrangement joins TRBV6-6 to TRBJ2-5, with unresolved D. Per the germline V gene, CDR1 is MNHNY and CDR2 is SVGAGI (reference sequence). Trimming left V 2 bases short and J 0 bases short, with 4 bases between. The CDR3 runs to 13 residues. CDR3 region: CASSYDYQETQYF. CDR3 nucleotide sequence: TGTGCCAGCAGTTACGACTACCAAGAGACCCAGTACTTC.

Comment on this clonotype: A read error may explain this, as a much larger clone is one base away. Written as DNA, the CDR3 is TGCATTGCTAGAGATGTAGTCTCTGGGGCCAACGTCCTGACTTTC. It codes for CIARDVVSGANVLTF. The genes are TRBV20-1 and TRBJ2-6, with D hard to call. This CDR3 region has 15 residues. CDR1 is DFQATT and CDR2 is SNEGSKA in the germline V gene (reference sequence).

This clonotype was picked up one time. V is TRBV4-1 and J is TRBJ1-5; D is possibly TRBD1 (6 bases). Germline V gene data show CDR1 as MGHRA and CDR2 as YSYEKL. This CDR3 has 16 amino acids. The V and J ends lost 4 bases and 9 bases respectively, with 22 bases between them. The CDR3: CASSREQGGSLGPQHF. CDR3 in DNA: TGCGCCAGCAGCCGAGAACAGGGTGGGTCGCTTGGGCCCCAGCATTTT.

Points on this clonotype: A much bigger clone sits one base away, suggesting this may be a read error. The CDR3 nucleotides are TGTGCCAACAGGAGGGACGGCTTTAATCCGGGGCAGTACTTC. It translates to CANRRDGFNPGQYF. V gene TRBV6-2 or TRBV6-3 combines with J gene TRBJ2-7; D is perhaps TRBD2 (6 bases). V was pared by 10 bases and J by 9 bases, with 25 bases between. CDR3 length: 14 amino acids. Germline V CDR1 and CDR2: MNHEY, SVGEGT.

This clonotype was seen ten or more times. J is TRBJ2-7 and V is TRBV4-1; unclear D gene. Between the trimmed V and J ends, which lost 5 bases and 1 base, there was a span of 15 bases. The CDR3 has 15 amino acids. CDR1 and CDR2 from the germline V gene are MGHRA and YSYEKL. The CDR3 sequence is CASSEGYHSSYEQYF. The CDR3 DNA sequence: TGCGCCAGCAGCGAAGGCTACCACTCATCCTACGAGCAGTACTTC.

Concerning this clonotype itself: A much larger clonotype is one base distant, so this may be a read error. The chain uses TRBV6-1 and TRBJ1-3; TRBD1 matches 10 bases. The length of the CDR3 is 15 residues. Germline CDR1 reads MNHNS; CDR2 reads SASEGT. The CDR3 DNA is TGTGCCAACAGTCCCGGGACAGGGGTCGGAAACACCATATATTTT. This encodes CANSPGTGVGNTIYF.